This T cell receptor beta chain was captured by sequencing in a study of blood T cells in healthy people across ages. Peripheral blood from each donor was collected in a volume of 9.5 to 10 milliliters. A sample-barcoded 5' primer and a J-beta primer mix were used in a second PCR of roughly 6 to 11 cycles. Each single sample gave us at least 2.5 million CDR3-containing paired-end reads. In TCRdb, the 5' RACE reads were re-called with MiXCR into one record per CDR3 protein. The sample has roughly 640,000 distinct CDR3 sequences, about 28% seen once. This CDR3 is built from 12 residues. In germline, CDR1 is SGHDT, CDR2 YYEEEE. V gave up 4 bases and J gave up 5 bases, with 9 bases separating them.

Sequenced: blood. The receptor's source is a woman older than 75 in good health. The rearrangement uses TRBV5-6 and TRBJ1-1; the D is unclear. The chain's CDR3 is CASSIGLTEAFF. The DNA for the CDR3 is TGTGCCAGCAGCATAGGGTTAACTGAAGCTTTCTTT.